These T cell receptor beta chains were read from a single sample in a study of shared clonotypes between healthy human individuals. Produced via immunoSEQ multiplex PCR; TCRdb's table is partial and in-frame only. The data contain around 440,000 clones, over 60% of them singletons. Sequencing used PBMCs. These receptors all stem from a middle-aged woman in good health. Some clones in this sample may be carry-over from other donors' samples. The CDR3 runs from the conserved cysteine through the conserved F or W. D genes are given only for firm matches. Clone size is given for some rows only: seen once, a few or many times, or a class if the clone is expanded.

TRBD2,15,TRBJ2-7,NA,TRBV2,TGTGCCAGCAGAGCCCCAGGGAGGGGTGCCTACGAGCAGTACTTC,CASRAPGRGAYEQYF
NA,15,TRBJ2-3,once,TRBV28,TGTGCCAGCAGGGGTAGGGTTGGAGACACAGGTACGCAGTATTTT,CASRGRVGDTGTQYF
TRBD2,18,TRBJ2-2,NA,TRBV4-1,TGCGCCAGCAGCCAATCCCGGACTAGCGGGAGTAACTCCGGGGAGCTGTTTTTT,CASSQSRTSGSNSGELFF
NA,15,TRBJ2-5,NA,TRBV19,TGTGCCAGTAGTCCCCTATTTCAACCTTGGGAGACCCAGTACTTC,CASSPLFQPWETQYF
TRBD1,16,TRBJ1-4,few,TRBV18,TGTGCCAGCTCACCATCAACAGGGGCGCGGGGTGAAAAACTGTTTTTT,CASSPSTGARGEKLFF
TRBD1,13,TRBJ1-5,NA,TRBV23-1,TGCGCCAGCAGTCAGACAGGGAATCAGCCCCAGCATTTT,CASSQTGNQPQHF
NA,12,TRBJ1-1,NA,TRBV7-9,TGTGCCAGCAGCTTGGAGTCCCCTGAAGCTTTCTTT,CASSLESPEAFF
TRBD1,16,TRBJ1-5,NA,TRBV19,TGTGCCAGTAGTGGGGGCGGGACAGTCCTCAATCAGCCCCAGCATTTT,CASSGGGTVLNQPQHF
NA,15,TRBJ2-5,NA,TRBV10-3,TGTGCCATCAGTGAGTCGAAGAGTACAGGCGAGACCCAGTACTTC,CAISESKSTGETQYF
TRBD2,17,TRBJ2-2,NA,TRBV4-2,TGTGCCAGCAGCCAAGAGCCACTAGCGGAGATGACCGGGGAGCTGTTTTTT,CASSQEPLAEMTGELFF
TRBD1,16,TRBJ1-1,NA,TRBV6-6,TGTGCCAGCAGAGGGGACAGGGGGGGCATGAACACTGAAGCTTTCTTT,CASRGDRGGMNTEAFF
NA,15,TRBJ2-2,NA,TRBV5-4,TGTGCCAGCAGCTCCGGGACTCTACCCACCGGGGAGCTGTTTTTT,CASSSGTLPTGELFF
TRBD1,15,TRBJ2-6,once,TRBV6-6,TGTGCCAGCAGTTCGGGACAGTCTGGGGCCAACGTCCTGACTTTC,CASSSGQSGANVLTF
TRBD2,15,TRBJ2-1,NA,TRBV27,TGTGCCAGCAGTTTCGCGGGAGTCTCCTACAATGAGCAGTTCTTC,CASSFAGVSYNEQFF
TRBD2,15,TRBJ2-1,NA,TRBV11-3,TGTGCCAGCAGCAGAGCGGGAGAAGCCTACAATGAGCAGTTCTTC,CASSRAGEAYNEQFF
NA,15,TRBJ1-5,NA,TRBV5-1,TGCGCCAGCAGCTTGGGGGCAGGGCGCAATCAGCCCCAGCATTTT,CASSLGAGRNQPQHF
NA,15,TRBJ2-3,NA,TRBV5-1,TGCGCCAGCAGCCAGGGGTCGACACACACAGATACGCAGTATTTT,CASSQGSTHTDTQYF
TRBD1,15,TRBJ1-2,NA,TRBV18,TGTGCCAGCTCACCATCCGGACAGGGTGTCTATGGCTACACCTTC,CASSPSGQGVYGYTF
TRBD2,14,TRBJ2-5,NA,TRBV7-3,TGTGCCAGCAGCCCAGTAGCGGGAGTAGAGACCCAGTACTTC,CASSPVAGVETQYF
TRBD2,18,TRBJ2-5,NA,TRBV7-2,TGTGCCAGCAGCTTAGCGCCCCCCTGGACTAGCGTCCAAGAGACCCAGTACTTC,CASSLAPPWTSVQETQYF
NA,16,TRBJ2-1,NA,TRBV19,TGTGCCAGTACCCTCAGACGGACTTCTAACTACAATGAGCAGTTCTTC,CASTLRRTSNYNEQFF
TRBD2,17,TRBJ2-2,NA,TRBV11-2,TGTGCCAGCAGCTTGGGGGCTAGCGGGAGTCTAGGCGGGGAGCTGTTTTTT,CASSLGASGSLGGELFF
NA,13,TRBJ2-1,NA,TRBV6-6,TGTGCCAGCAGCCCCCTCCCTTACAATGAGCAGTTCTTC,CASSPLPYNEQFF
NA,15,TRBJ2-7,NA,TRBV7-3,TGTGCCAGCAGCGTCAGCGGCCACAGCTCCTACGAGCAGTACTTC,CASSVSGHSSYEQYF
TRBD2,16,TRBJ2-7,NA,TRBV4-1,TGCGCCAGCAGCCCAAGGACTAGCGGGACGTCCTACGAGCAGTACTTC,CASSPRTSGTSYEQYF
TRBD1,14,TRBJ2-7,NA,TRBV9,TGTGCCAGCAGCGTGGCGGACAGGGTCTACGAGCAGTACTTC,CASSVADRVYEQYF
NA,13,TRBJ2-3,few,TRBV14,TGTGCCAGCAGCCAAGAGGGGGCAGATACGCAGTATTTT,CASSQEGADTQYF
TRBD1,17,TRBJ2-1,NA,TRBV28,TGTGCCAGCAGTCCCACACAGGGGCTCCCAGTTGTCAATGAGCAGTTCTTC,CASSPTQGLPVVNEQFF
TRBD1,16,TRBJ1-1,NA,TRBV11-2,TGTGCCAGCAGCTATAGTGTGGGACAGGGGAACACTGAAGCTTTCTTT,CASSYSVGQGNTEAFF
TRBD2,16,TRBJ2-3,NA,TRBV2,TGTGCCAGCAGTTTCGGACTAGCGGGAAACACAGATACGCAGTATTTT,CASSFGLAGNTDTQYF
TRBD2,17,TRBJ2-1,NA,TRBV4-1,TGCGCCAGCAGCCAATTAAGAGCGGGAGGGCCCGGGGGTGAGCAGTTCTTC,CASSQLRAGGPGGEQFF
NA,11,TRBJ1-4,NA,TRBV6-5,TGTGCCAGCAGTTACGGGGAAAAACTGTTTTTT,CASSYGEKLFF
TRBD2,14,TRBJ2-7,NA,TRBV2,TGTGCCAGCAGTGTGGGGGGAGGGCCCTACGAGCAGTACTTC,CASSVGGGPYEQYF
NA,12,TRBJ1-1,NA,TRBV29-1,TGCAGCGTGACGGCGGATAGAACTGAAGCTTTCTTT,CSVTADRTEAFF
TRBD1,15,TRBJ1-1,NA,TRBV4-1,TGCGCCAGCAGCCAACCGACAGGGAGGAACACTGAAGCTTTCTTT,CASSQPTGRNTEAFF
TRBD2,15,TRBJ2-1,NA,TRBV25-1,TGTGCCAGCAGCTACGGGACTAGCGGTTACAATGAGCAGTTCTTC,CASSYGTSGYNEQFF
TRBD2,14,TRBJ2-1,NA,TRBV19,TGTGCCAGTAGTATGGGGGGGTTTTACAATGAGCAGTTCTTC,CASSMGGFYNEQFF
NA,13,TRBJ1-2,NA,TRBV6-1,TGTGCCAGCGGGGGAGCGGCTAACTATGGCTACACCTTC,CASGGAANYGYTF
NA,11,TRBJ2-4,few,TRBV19,TGTGCCAGTGGTATAGGAACAGGGTGGTACTTC,CASGIGTGWYF
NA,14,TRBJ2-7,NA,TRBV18,TGTGCCAGCTCACCAAGGACAGCGGGTTACGAGCAGTACTTC,CASSPRTAGYEQYF
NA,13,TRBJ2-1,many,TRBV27,TGTGCCAGCATAACCGGGGACTCCAATGAGCAGTTCTTC,CASITGDSNEQFF
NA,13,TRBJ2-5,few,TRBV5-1,TGCGCCAGCAGCTCATACAACCGGGAGACCCAGTACTTC,CASSSYNRETQYF